This T cell receptor beta chain was sequenced in a study of blood T cell repertoires in COVID-19. For the study at large: Both acute and convalescent COVID-19 samples were obtained from the United States, Italy and Spain. Sources were T cells, B-cell-depleted T cells, or PBMCs; the material itself was cDNA or gDNA.

Authors' data handling: Reference gene primer amplification gave nucleated cell count estimates. Produced via immunoSEQ multiplex PCR; TCRdb's table is partial and in-frame only. V, J and clone size derive from that table, while D and trimming were established from the DNA sequence. The table has about 80,000 clones, around four fifths seen once. The CDR3 spans 17 residues. Germline CDR1 reads SNHLY; CDR2 reads FYNNEI. V gave up 2 bases and J gave up 3 bases; unmatched junction bases: 6. The clonotype originates from a human donor in a cohort sampled during active COVID-19. The chain combines TRBV2 with TRBJ2-5; 13 bases are a match to TRBD2. Sequencing was carried out using peripheral blood. CDR3: CASSEWALAGGEETQYF. The CDR3 DNA sequence: TGTGCCAGCAGTGAATGGGCACTAGCGGGGGGGGAAGAGACCCAGTACTTC.